This T cell receptor (beta chain) was sequenced during a study of tumor and adjacent non-tumor tissue in lung cancer. Turning to the study itself: Each sample yielded 4 million to 5 million productive TCRbeta reads on average.

The template was RNA from unsorted bulk tissue. Donors were chemotherapy-naive, newly diagnosed lung cancer surgical patients in China, August–late 2014. A modified ARM-PCR protocol with three rounds of nested PCR amplified TCRbeta. One entry per CDR3 protein results from TCRdb running MiXCR on the multiplex PCR reads. The table has over 100,000 distinct CDR3 sequences, roughly 75% seen once. Per germline, CDR1 MDHEN and CDR2 SYDVKM. The CDR3 runs to 15 residues. The germline V and J ends were trimmed by 3 bases and 9 bases, with 18 bases remaining between them. This TCR came from a woman in her sixties with non-small cell lung cancer. The V and J genes are TRBV28 and TRBJ2-1; possibly TRBD2 for D (6 bases). The sequencing sample was made of lung tumor tissue. The CDR3 DNA is TGTGCCAGCAGTTTTTTTGACCTAGCGAACATTGAGCAGTTCTTC. It is translated as CASSFFDLANIEQFF.